The rows below give T cell receptor beta chains drawn from one sample of a study of cytomegalovirus exposure and HLA in healthy donors. This table comes from immunoSEQ multiplex PCR, and its TCRdb copy is limited to in-frame clones, with some not included. There are about 360,000 clones in the sample; 86% occur only once, and 0.65% to 0.95% lies in the top ten. Sequencing was performed on PBMCs. The receptors originated from a woman aged 18-29 years in good health and CMV-seronegative. The CDR3 runs from the conserved cysteine through the conserved F or W. The D gene is left open where the match is weak. Clone size is stated in some rows and not others, as once, few, many or a class when expanded.

>15|-|TRBJ2-7|TRBV5-4|TRBD1
CASSGGQGAWYEQYF
TGTGCCAGCAGCGGCGGACAGGGGGCTTGGTACGAGCAGTACTTC
>14|-|TRBJ2-7|TRBV18|-
CASSSPGHAYEQYF
TGTGCCAGCTCATCTCCGGGACACGCATACGAGCAGTACTTC
>15|-|TRBJ1-1|TRBV19|-
CASSIGGTVHTEAFF
TGTGCCAGTAGTATAGGAGGGACTGTGCACACTGAAGCTTTCTTT
>15|-|TRBJ1-1|TRBV19|-
CASSIGPGVNTEAFF
TGTGCCAGTAGTATAGGTCCGGGGGTGAACACTGAAGCTTTCTTT
>14|-|TRBJ1-1|TRBV4-2|-
CASSQDRGGTEAFF
TGTGCCAGCAGCCAAGATAGGGGGGGAACTGAAGCTTTCTTT
>16|-|TRBJ2-3|TRBV27|TRBD2
CASSLSWRERPDTQYF
TGTGCCAGCAGTTTATCGTGGCGGGAGCGGCCAGATACGCAGTATTTT
>17|-|TRBJ2-7|TRBV4-1|-
CASSQDPSAGSSYEQYF
TGCGCCAGCAGCCAAGATCCATCGGCGGGATCCTCCTACGAGCAGTACTTC
>16|few|TRBJ1-2|TRBV5-1|-
CASSPNPLAGAKGYTF
TGCGCCAGCAGCCCAAATCCCCTCGCAGGGGCGAAAGGCTACACCTTC
>20|-|TRBJ2-7|TRBV4-1|TRBD1
CASSQEMKRQGAIFSYEQYF
TGCGCCAGCAGCCAAGAAATGAAGAGACAGGGGGCTATATTCTCCTACGAGCAGTACTTC
>15|-|TRBJ2-7|TRBV7-2|-
CASSYLGSGPYEQYF
TGTGCCAGCAGCTACCTAGGGAGCGGGCCCTACGAGCAGTACTTC
>12|-|TRBJ2-3|TRBV2|-
CASSEQGDTQYF
TGTGCCAGCAGTGAGCAGGGGGATACGCAGTATTTT
>15|-|TRBJ1-2|TRBV6-6|TRBD1
CASKLPGQGNYGYTF
TGTGCCAGCAAACTACCGGGACAGGGTAACTATGGCTACACCTTC
>18|-|TRBJ2-1|TRBV10-1|TRBD2
CASSLGLAGGPEYNEQFF
TGCGCCAGCAGTTTGGGACTAGCGGGAGGACCGGAATACAATGAGCAGTTCTTC
>19|-|TRBJ2-2|TRBV11-2|TRBD2
CASSAFRGGTRANTGELFF
TGTGCCAGCAGCGCCTTCCGCGGGGGGACTCGCGCGAACACCGGGGAGCTGTTTTTT
>15|-|TRBJ1-2|TRBV28|TRBD1
CASSSTGWANYGYTF
TGTGCCAGCAGCTCGACAGGGTGGGCGAACTATGGCTACACCTTC
>15|once|TRBJ1-1|TRBV7-2|-
CASSLAGSPNTEAFF
TGTGCCAGCAGCTTAGCGGGCAGCCCGAACACTGAAGCTTTCTTT
>17|-|TRBJ2-1|TRBV5-6|-
CASSSTSGTRGYNEQFF
TGTGCCAGCAGCTCAACCTCCGGGACACGAGGCTACAATGAGCAGTTCTTC
>14|-|TRBJ2-1|TRBV27|TRBD2
CASGRLAGGNEQFF
TGTGCCTCAGGGAGACTAGCGGGGGGGAATGAGCAGTTCTTC
>15|-|TRBJ2-1|TRBV29-1|-
CSVQGGGGSYNEQFF
TGCAGCGTCCAAGGGGGAGGGGGATCCTACAATGAGCAGTTCTTC
>15|-|TRBJ2-5|TRBV27|-
CASSSGLPGRETQYF
TGTGCCAGCAGTTCGGGACTTCCAGGCAGAGAGACCCAGTACTTC
>14|-|TRBJ2-3|TRBV28|-
CASSLGQSTDTQYF
TGTGCCAGCAGTTTGGGACAAAGCACAGATACGCAGTATTTT
>14|few|TRBJ1-5|TRBV30|TRBD1
CAWKAQGANQPQHF
TGTGCCTGGAAGGCACAGGGGGCAAATCAGCCCCAGCATTTT
>12|-|TRBJ2-7|TRBV11-2|-
CASSFQGYEQYF
TGTGCCAGCAGCTTCCAGGGTTACGAGCAGTACTTC
>14|-|TRBJ1-2|TRBV6-1|-
CASSAGRERYGYTF
TGTGCCAGCAGTGCTGGGCGGGAGCGCTATGGCTACACCTTC
>13|once|TRBJ1-4|TRBV6-6|TRBD1
CASSWDSSAPLFF
TGTGCCAGCAGTTGGGACAGTTCCGCCCCCCTGTTTTTT
>14|-|TRBJ2-7|TRBV6-1|TRBD1
CASSERDRIYEQYF
TGTGCCAGCAGTGAACGGGACAGAATCTACGAGCAGTACTTC
>16|-|TRBJ2-3|TRBV9|TRBD1
CASSEGQGAGTDTQYF
TGTGCCAGCAGCGAGGGACAGGGGGCAGGCACAGATACGCAGTATTTT
>13|few|TRBJ1-2|TRBV27|TRBD1
CASRGQGRSGYTF
TGTGCCAGCCGGGGACAGGGGCGTAGTGGCTACACCTTC
>16|-|TRBJ2-1|TRBV2|-
CASSEARGALGNEQFF
TGTGCCAGCAGTGAAGCGCGTGGGGCCCTAGGCAATGAGCAGTTCTTC
>16|-|TRBJ2-5|TRBV4-1|TRBD1
CASSQDRDREQETQYF
TGCGCCAGCAGCCAGGACCGGGACAGGGAACAAGAGACCCAGTACTTC
>14|-|TRBJ2-3|TRBV27|-
CASSFMARTDTQYF
TGTGCCAGCAGTTTTATGGCGAGGACAGATACGCAGTATTTT
>16|-|TRBJ2-3|TRBV11-2|TRBD2
CASSSFPRGGTDTQYF
TGTGCCAGCAGCTCGTTTCCGCGGGGGGGCACAGATACGCAGTATTTT
>15|-|TRBJ2-1|TRBV9|-
CASSGTGHDRNEQFF
TGTGCCAGCAGCGGAACGGGACATGATAGGAATGAGCAGTTCTTC
>13|-|TRBJ1-4|TRBV6-5|TRBD1
CASTITGGEKLFF
TGTGCCAGCACCATTACAGGGGGGGAAAAACTGTTTTTT
>13|-|TRBJ2-3|TRBV6-5|-
CASSYSGRDTQYF
TGTGCCAGCAGTTACTCAGGGAGAGATACGCAGTATTTT
>15|-|TRBJ2-7|TRBV7-9|TRBD1
CASSSTTGTTYEQYF
TGTGCCAGCAGCTCTACGACAGGGACGACCTACGAGCAGTACTTC
>16|-|TRBJ2-5|TRBV7-9|TRBD1
CASSYGTGGAQETQYF
TGTGCCAGCAGCTACGGGACAGGGGGAGCCCAAGAGACCCAGTACTTC
>14|-|TRBJ1-2|TRBV28|-
CASIRSGASYGYTF
TGTGCCAGCATCCGAAGTGGGGCTTCCTATGGCTACACCTTC
>16|-|TRBJ2-7|TRBV11-2|-
CASSLVTGVGVYEQYF
TGTGCCAGCAGCTTAGTTACTGGAGTGGGAGTCTACGAGCAGTACTTC
>18|-|TRBJ1-6|TRBV27|TRBD1
CASNTLRSGTGVNSPLHF
TGTGCCAGCAATACATTACGTTCGGGAACAGGGGTTAATTCACCCCTCCACTTT
>15|-|TRBJ2-1|TRBV15|TRBD1
CATSRRGQGANEQFF
TGTGCCACCAGCAGACGCGGGCAGGGGGCGAATGAGCAGTTCTTC
>14|once|TRBJ2-5|TRBV11-2|-
CASRQLQGQETQYF
TGTGCCAGCAGGCAGTTACAGGGCCAAGAGACCCAGTACTTC
>15|-|TRBJ1-2|TRBV28|TRBD1
CASSDRGTNQEGYTF
TGTGCCAGCAGTGACAGGGGTACCAATCAAGAAGGCTACACCTTC